Shown below are 2 T cell receptor beta chains from a single sample sequenced in a study of T cells after yellow fever vaccination. TCRdb re-analysed the 5' RACE reads in MiXCR, keeping a single row per CDR3 protein. This sample has about 550,000 distinct CDR3 sequences; roughly 21% occur once, and the top ten carry 14%. The source material was PBMCs, sampled 15 days after the yellow fever booster vaccination. These receptors came from a man aged 25-45 years who received the YFV17D yellow fever vaccine.

The chain links TRBV6-2 or TRBV6-3 to TRBJ2-4; D unclear. Germline V gene data show CDR1 as MNHEY and CDR2 as SVGEGT. V was clipped by 2 bases and J by 0 bases, with 14 bases between them. This CDR3 has 17 amino acids. CDR3 residues: CASSYDGSRVAKNIQYF. The DNA for the CDR3 is TGTGCCAGCAGTTACGATGGTAGTAGGGTAGCCAAAAACATTCAGTACTTC.

This clonotype has a handful of counts. The genes are TRBV5-1 and TRBJ1-1; tentative D call: TRBD1 (6 bases). Germline V gene data show CDR1 as SGHRS and CDR2 as YFSETQ. V shed 4 bases and J shed 0 bases, with 16 bases lying between them. The length of the CDR3 is 16 residues. This CDR3 reads CASSLGPQGLNTEAFF. CDR3 in DNA: TGCGCCAGCAGCCTAGGCCCACAGGGCCTGAACACTGAAGCTTTCTTT.